This TCR beta chain was sequenced for a study of blood T cell repertoires in COVID-19. About the study: Samples representing acute and convalescent COVID-19 were sourced from the United States, Italy and Spain. T cells, B-cell-depleted T cells, or PBMCs supplied cDNA or gDNA.

Those enrolled in Seattle joined during active infection and were followed longitudinally afterward. The CDR3 extends over 14 amino acids. CDR1 and CDR2 from the germline V gene are ENHRY and SYGVKD. V was pared by 10 bases and J by 0 bases, with 7 bases of the junction left unmatched. This clone was counted only a few times. Original processing notes: From reference gene primer amplification, estimates of nucleated cell counts were derived. This table comes from immunoSEQ multiplex PCR, and its TCRdb copy is limited to in-frame clones, with some not included. Clonal size and the V and J genes are those of that table, whereas D and trimming came from the DNA. The sample yields about 49,000 clones, approximately 80% seen once.

The chain is built from TRBV10-3 and TRBJ2-7; the match to TRBD1 covers 9 bases. The receptor's source is a woman aged 80 or over with COVID-19, enrolled during active disease. Material for sequencing was peripheral blood. The CDR3 spells CATEPGQGSYEQYF. CDR3 coding DNA: TGTGCCACCGAACCGGGACAGGGCTCCTACGAGCAGTACTTC.